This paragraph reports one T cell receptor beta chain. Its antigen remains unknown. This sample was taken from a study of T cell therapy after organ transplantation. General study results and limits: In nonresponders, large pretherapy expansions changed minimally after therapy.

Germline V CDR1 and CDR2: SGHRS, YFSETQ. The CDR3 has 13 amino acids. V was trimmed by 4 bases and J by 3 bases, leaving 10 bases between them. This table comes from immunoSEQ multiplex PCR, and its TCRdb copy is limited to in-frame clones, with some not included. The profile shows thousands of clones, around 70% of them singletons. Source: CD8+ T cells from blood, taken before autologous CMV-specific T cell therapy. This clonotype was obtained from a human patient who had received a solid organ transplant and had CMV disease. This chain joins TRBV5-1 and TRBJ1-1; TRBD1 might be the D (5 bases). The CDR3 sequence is CASSLTGDTEAFF. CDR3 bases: TGCGCCAGCAGCCTTACAGGTGACACTGAAGCTTTCTTT.